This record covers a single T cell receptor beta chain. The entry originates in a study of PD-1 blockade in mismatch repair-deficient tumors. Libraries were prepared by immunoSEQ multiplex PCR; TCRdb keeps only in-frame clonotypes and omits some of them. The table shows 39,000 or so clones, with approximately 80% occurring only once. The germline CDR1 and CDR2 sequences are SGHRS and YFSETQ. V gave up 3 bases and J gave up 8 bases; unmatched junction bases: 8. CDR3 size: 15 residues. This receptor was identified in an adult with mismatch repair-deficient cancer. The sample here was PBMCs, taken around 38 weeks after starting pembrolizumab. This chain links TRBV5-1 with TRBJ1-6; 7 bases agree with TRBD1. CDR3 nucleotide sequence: TGCGCCAGCAGCTCCTTGACAGGGTTGGATTCACCCCTCCACTTT. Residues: CASSSLTGLDSPLHF.